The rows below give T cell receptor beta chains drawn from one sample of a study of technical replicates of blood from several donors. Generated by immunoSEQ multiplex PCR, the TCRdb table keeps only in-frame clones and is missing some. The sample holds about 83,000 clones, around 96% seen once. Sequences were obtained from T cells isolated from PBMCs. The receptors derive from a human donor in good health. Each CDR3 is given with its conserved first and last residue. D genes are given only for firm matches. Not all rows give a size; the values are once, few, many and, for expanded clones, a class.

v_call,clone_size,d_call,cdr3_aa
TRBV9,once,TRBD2,CASSVAAREFDNEQFF
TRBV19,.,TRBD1,CASRTTGMDEQYF
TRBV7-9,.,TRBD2,CASSLVAGFGANVLTF
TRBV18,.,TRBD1,CASSQGQGATYEQYF
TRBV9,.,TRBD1,CASSAGQGNQPQHF
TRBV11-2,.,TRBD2,CASSLVRREDRHQETQYF
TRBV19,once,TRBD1,CASSSPGGQETQYF
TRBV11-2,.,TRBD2,CASSLDRPTGRGGYEQYF
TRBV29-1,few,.,CSVEVGRGTEAFF
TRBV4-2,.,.,CASSLTSDRSSYEQYF